Presented here are 11 T cell receptor beta chains from one specimen sequenced in a study of spatial heterogeneity in lung cancer. General observations from the study: Tumors with more nonsynonymous mutations had more expanded intratumoral alpha and beta TCRs.

Time point in this sample: sample taken at primary tumor resection. TCRdb re-called the 5' RACE reads with MiXCR, one entry per CDR3 protein. The sample lists 6,500 to 10,000 distinct CDR3 sequences, around 7% occurring once. Which antigens these TCRs recognize remains unknown. Sequenced material: lung tumor tissue, taken at surgery. The receptor source for this set is a male donor with early-stage non-small cell lung cancer.

This clonotype has ten or more counts. A read error is possible here, since a much larger clone lies one base away. The rearrangement uses TRBV20-1 and TRBJ2-6; D is possibly TRBD1 or TRBD2 (5 bases each). The CDR3 runs 16 residues. Germline CDR1 reads DFQATT; CDR2 reads SNEGSKA (reference sequence). CDR3 nucleotide sequence: TGCAGTGCTAGAAGTGGGGTTAACCTCGGGGCCAACGTCCTGATTTTC. Protein sequence: CSARSGVNLGANVLIF.

This clonotype appeared many times. The chain has TRBV4-1 and TRBJ2-1; the D gene is possibly TRBD2 (6 bases). Germline V CDR1 and CDR2: MGHRA, YSYEKL. Trimming removed 1 base at V and 7 bases at J, with 17 bases between. The CDR3 runs 16 residues. As DNA, the CDR3 is TGCGCCAGCAGCCAAGGGGCGGGATTAGGAGGGAATGAGCAGTTCTTC. This translates into CASSQGAGLGGNEQFF.

This clonotype is classed as medium-sized. The chain uses TRBV7-8 and TRBJ2-1, with 9 nucleotides matching TRBD2. The CDR3 sequence is 17 residues long. V gave up 5 bases and J gave up 0 bases; unmatched junction bases: 8. The germline gives CDR1 SGHVS, CDR2 FQNEAQ. The CDR3 DNA sequence: TGTGCCAGCAGCATCCGACTAGCGGTTAGCTCCTACAATGAGCAGTTCTTC. Protein sequence: CASSIRLAVSSYNEQFF.

The chain couples TRBV5-1 to TRBJ2-1; tentatively, D is TRBD1 or TRBD2 (6 bases each). The V gene's germline CDR1 is SGHRS and CDR2 YFSETQ. V was shortened by 0 bases and J by 6 bases, with 10 bases between the two germline ends. The CDR3 is 14 residues long. CDR3 DNA sequence: TGCGCCAGCAGCTTGGGAGGGGGGACCAATGAGCAGTTCTTC. This translates into CASSLGGGTNEQFF.

This chain uses TRBV7-2 with TRBJ2-4, with 7 bases aligning to TRBD2. The CDR3 has 14 amino acids. V shed 5 bases, J shed 9 bases, and the junction held 10 bases outside the gene matches. Germline V gives CDR1 SGHTA, CDR2 FQGNSA. The CDR3 loop is CASSPMREKFIQYF. CDR3 nucleotide sequence: TGTGCCAGCAGCCCCATGCGGGAGAAGTTCATTCAGTACTTC.

This clonotype has only a few counts. The chain recombines TRBV12-3 or TRBV12-4 with TRBJ2-3; 7 bases align to TRBD2. The trim removed 7 bases at V and 3 bases at J, leaving 7 bases unmatched. The CDR3 runs to 14 residues. CDR3 residues: CASTFLGGTDTQYF. In DNA form, the CDR3 reads TGTGCCAGCACCTTTTTGGGAGGGACAGATACGCAGTATTTT.

The chain has TRBV13 and TRBJ1-5; a weak D match, TRBD1 (6 bases). This CDR3 contains 16 residues. Germline values: CDR1 PRHDT, CDR2 FYEKMQ (reference sequence). Deletions cut 5 bases from V and 1 base from J, with 15 bases between. CDR3 amino acids: CASSLGGTFSNQPQHF. The DNA of the CDR3 is TGTGCCAGCAGCCTCGGCGGGACATTCAGCAATCAGCCCCAGCATTTT.

This clonotype was counted between two and nine times. The J gene is TRBJ2-1, the V gene TRBV15; D is ambiguous. Trimming removed 4 bases at V and 9 bases at J, with 16 bases between. The V gene's germline CDR1 is LNHNV and CDR2 YYDKDF (reference sequence). The CDR3 consists of 14 residues. In nucleotides, the CDR3 is TGTGCCACCAGCAATCCCGGACGCCTTGGTGAGCAGTTCTTC. Protein: CATSNPGRLGEQFF. The entire variable domain, with the rest obtained from reference TRBV15 and TRBJ2-1, is as follows: DAMVIQNPRYQVTQFGKPVTLSCSQTLNHNVMYWYQQKSSQAPKLLFHYYDKDFNNEADTPDNFQSRRPNTSFCFLDIRSPGLGDTAMYLCATSNPGRLGEQFFGPGTRLTVL.

This clonotype is deemed medium-sized (0.01 to 0.1%). The chain is built from TRBV30 and TRBJ1-1; tentative D call: TRBD1 (5 bases). The CDR3 extends over 11 amino acids. V was pared by 3 bases and J by 6 bases, with 8 bases between. The germline CDR1 and CDR2 sequences are GTSNPN and SVGIG (reference sequence). This chain's CDR3 is CAWRRGAEAFF. The CDR3, as DNA: TGTGCCTGGAGAAGGGGCGCTGAAGCTTTCTTT. The entire variable domain, with the rest obtained from reference TRBV30 and TRBJ1-1, is as follows: SQTIHQWPATLVQPVGSPLSLECTVEGTSNPNLYWYRQAAGRGLQLLFYSVGIGQISSEVPQNLSASRPQDRQFILSSKKLLLSDSGFYLCAWRRGAEAFFGQGTRLTVV.

This clonotype is judged medium-sized. The chain links TRBV11-2 to TRBJ1-4, with 7 bases that match TRBD1. Germline V gene lookup returns CDR1 SGHAT and CDR2 FQNNGV. This CDR3 comprises 16 residues. The trim removed 4 bases at V and 5 bases at J, leaving 10 bases unmatched. In DNA form, the CDR3 reads TGTGCCAGCAGCTCCCCGTCGGGACAGCTAAATGAAAAACTGTTTTTT. It codes for CASSSPSGQLNEKLFF.

Sample share makes this clonotype medium-sized. This chain connects TRBV6-2 or TRBV6-3 to TRBJ2-1, with 9 nucleotides matching TRBD1. This CDR3 has 17 residues. The germline V gene encodes CDR1 MNHEY and CDR2 SVGEGT. Trimming cost V 2 bases and J 8 bases; bases outside gene matches: 13. The CDR3 loop reads CASSYPKGDRVLHEQFF. Here the CDR3 DNA reads TGTGCCAGCAGTTACCCCAAGGGGGACAGGGTACTTCATGAGCAGTTCTTC.